This entry features one T cell receptor (beta chain) sequence. The antigen is not known. These data come from a study of T-cell memory formation after mild COVID-19. Constant-segment-primed 5'RACE gave TCR alpha and TCR beta cDNA libraries with sample barcodes and UMIs. TCRdb re-analysed the 5' RACE reads in MiXCR, keeping a single row per CDR3 protein. This table has about half a million distinct CDR3 sequences, around a sixth appearing once. Whole-study results and caveats: Some SARS-CoV-2-responding clones were already detected in memory before infection. Specificity for SARS-CoV-2 was not confirmed among the second-wave clones peaking on day 37.

Input material: PBMCs or a T cell subset sorted from them (not recorded which). The sequence derives from an adult woman who had mild COVID-19 (a few samples of this study predate the infection). Cell type and time point are not known.

The CDR3 sequence: CASSLAFPYEQYF. The CDR3 DNA follows: TGTGCCAGCAGTTTAGCCTTCCCCTACGAGCAGTACTTC. This chain joins TRBV12-3 or TRBV12-4 and TRBJ2-7; no firm D call. Trimming removed 0 bases at V and 2 bases at J, with 5 bases between. The CDR3 has 13 residues.